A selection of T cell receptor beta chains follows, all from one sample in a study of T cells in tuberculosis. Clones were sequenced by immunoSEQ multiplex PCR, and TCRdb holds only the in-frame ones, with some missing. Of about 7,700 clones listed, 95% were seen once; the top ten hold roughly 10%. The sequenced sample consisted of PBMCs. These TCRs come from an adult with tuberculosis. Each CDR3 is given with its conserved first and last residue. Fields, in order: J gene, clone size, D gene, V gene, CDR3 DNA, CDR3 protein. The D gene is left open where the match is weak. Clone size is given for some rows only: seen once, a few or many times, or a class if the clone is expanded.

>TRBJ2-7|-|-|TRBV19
TGTGCCAGCCGTAAACAGGGCTCCTACGAGCAGTACTTC
CASRKQGSYEQYF
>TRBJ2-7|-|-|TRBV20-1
TGCAGTGCTAAAGTGAGCCACGAGCAGTACTTC
CSAKVSHEQYF
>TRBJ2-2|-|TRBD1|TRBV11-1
TGTGCCAGCAGCTTGGTAGGGGGCATCGGGGAGCTGTTTTTT
CASSLVGGIGELFF
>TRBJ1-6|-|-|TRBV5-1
TGCGCCAGCAGCACCACAGGCTATAATTCACCCCTCCACTTT
CASSTTGYNSPLHF
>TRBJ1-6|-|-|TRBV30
TGTGCCTGGAACGGGGGGACTTACGCGGTCCTCTCCTATAATTCACCCCTCCACTTT
CAWNGGTYAVLSYNSPLHF
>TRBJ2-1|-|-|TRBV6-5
TGTGCCAGCAGTCCAAGCTCCTCTTACAATGAGCAGTTCTTC
CASSPSSSYNEQFF
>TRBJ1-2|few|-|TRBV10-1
TGCGCCAGCAGTGAGACAGGGAGCTATGGCTACACCTTC
CASSETGSYGYTF
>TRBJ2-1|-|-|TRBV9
TGTGCCAGCAGCGTAGGAGGTGGTGGTGAGCAGTTCTTC
CASSVGGGGEQFF
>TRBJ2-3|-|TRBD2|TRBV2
TGTGCCAGCAGTGCCCTGCCGGGACTAGCGGGCACAGATACGCAGTATTTT
CASSALPGLAGTDTQYF
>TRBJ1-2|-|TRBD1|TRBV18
TGTGCCAGCTCACCGGCCCAGGGGGCGACGAATGGCTACACCTTC
CASSPAQGATNGYTF
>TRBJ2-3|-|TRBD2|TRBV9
TGTGCCAGCAGTTCTAGCGGGAGCACAGATACGCAGTATTTT
CASSSSGSTDTQYF
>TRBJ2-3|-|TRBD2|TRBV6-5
TGTGCCAGCAGTTACGGGGCGGGAGGGCCTCCAGATACGCAGTATTTT
CASSYGAGGPPDTQYF
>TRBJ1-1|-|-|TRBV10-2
TGCGCCAGCGGTGAGGGAGGGTACACTGAAGCTTTCTTT
CASGEGGYTEAFF
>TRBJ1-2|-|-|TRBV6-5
TGTGCCAGCAGTCCCACGGGGGTGGGGAGCTATGGCTACACCTTC
CASSPTGVGSYGYTF
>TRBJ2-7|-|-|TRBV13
TGTGCCAGCAGCCTCCAGTACGAGCAGTACTTC
CASSLQYEQYF
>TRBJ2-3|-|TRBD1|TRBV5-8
TGTGCCAGCAGCTTAGAGGACAGGGGTCCTCAAGCGGGGGATACGCAGTATTTT
CASSLEDRGPQAGDTQYF
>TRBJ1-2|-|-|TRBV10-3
TGTGCCATCAGTGCCGGTGAGAACTATGGCTACACCTTC
CAISAGENYGYTF
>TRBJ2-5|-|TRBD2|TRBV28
TGTGCCAGCAGTTCCGGGACTACCAAAGAGACCCAGTACTTC
CASSSGTTKETQYF
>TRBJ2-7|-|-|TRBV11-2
TGTGCCAGCAGCTTTTCTAGTCCTTACGAGCAGTACTTC
CASSFSSPYEQYF
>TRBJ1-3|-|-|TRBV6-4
TGTGCCAGCAGTGGCCCTAAAGTAAGGTGGCCAGGGGGAAACACCATATATTTT
CASSGPKVRWPGGNTIYF
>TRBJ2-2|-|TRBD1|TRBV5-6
TGTGCCAGCAGCTTGGGACAGGGTTTTAGGACCGGGGAGCTGTTTTTT
CASSLGQGFRTGELFF
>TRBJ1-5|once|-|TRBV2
TGTGCCAGCAGTGAGATCCGAGCCAGCAATCAGCCCCAGCATTTT
CASSEIRASNQPQHF
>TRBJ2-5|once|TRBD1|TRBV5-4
TGTGCCAGCAGCTTGCCAGGGGGCGATGAGACCCAGTACTTC
CASSLPGGDETQYF
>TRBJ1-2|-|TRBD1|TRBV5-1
TGCGCCAGCAGCTTGGGCACAGGGGGCGGAGGCTACACCTTC
CASSLGTGGGGYTF
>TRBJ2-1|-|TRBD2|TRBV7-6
TGTGCCAGCAGCCGGGAGGGGGGGAATGAGCAGTTCTTC
CASSREGGNEQFF
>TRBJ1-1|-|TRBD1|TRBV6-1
TGTGCCAGCTACCCACAGGGGCCGTTGAACACTGAAGCTTTCTTT
CASYPQGPLNTEAFF
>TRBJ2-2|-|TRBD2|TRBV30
TGTGCCTGGAGTCTTCTAGCGGGAGTCGCCGGGGAGCTGTTTTTT
CAWSLLAGVAGELFF
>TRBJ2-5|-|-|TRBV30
TGTGCCTGGGGCCCCGGGCAGGGGCCGCGGGAGACCCAGTACTTC
CAWGPGQGPRETQYF
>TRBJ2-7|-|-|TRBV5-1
TGCGCCAGCAGCCCGAGTGCGAGGGAGCACTTCTACGAGCAGTACTTC
CASSPSAREHFYEQYF
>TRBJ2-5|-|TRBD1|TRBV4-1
TGCGCCAGCAGCTCTTGGGACAGGGGGCAAGAGACCCAGTACTTC
CASSSWDRGQETQYF
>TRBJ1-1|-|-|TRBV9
TGTGCCAGCAGCGCACCGGACTTTGAAGGGACTGAAGCTTTCTTT
CASSAPDFEGTEAFF
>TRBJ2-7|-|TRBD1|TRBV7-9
TGTGCCAGCAGCTTATTCCCAAGGAGGAAGACAGGGGCCTACGAGCAGTACTTC
CASSLFPRRKTGAYEQYF
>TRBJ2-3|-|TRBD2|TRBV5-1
TGCGCCAGCAGCTTGATATCGGGACTAGCGGGAGATACGCAGTATTTT
CASSLISGLAGDTQYF
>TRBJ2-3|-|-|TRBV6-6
TGTGCCAGCAGTTTGTATCAGGGAGGCCCAGATACGCAGTATTTT
CASSLYQGGPDTQYF
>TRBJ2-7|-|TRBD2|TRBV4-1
TGCGCCAGCAGCCGAGAGGGACTAGCGGGAGTTTACGAGCAGTACTTC
CASSREGLAGVYEQYF
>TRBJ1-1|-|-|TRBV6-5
TGTGCCAGCAGTTATCAGGGAGGGGAGACTGAAGCTTTCTTT
CASSYQGGETEAFF
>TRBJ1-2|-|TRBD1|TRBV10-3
TGTGCCATCAGCGAATTAGTGACAGGGAATGGCTACACCTTC
CAISELVTGNGYTF
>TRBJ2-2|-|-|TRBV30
TGTGCCTGGAGTGTCGACACCACCGGGGAGCTGTTTTTT
CAWSVDTTGELFF
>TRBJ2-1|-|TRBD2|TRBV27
TGTGCCATCCCCCCACTAGCGGACTACAATGAGCAGTTCTTC
CAIPPLADYNEQFF
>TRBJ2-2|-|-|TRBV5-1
TGCGCCAGCAGGAGCGGAACTAACACCGGGGAGCTGTTTTTT
CASRSGTNTGELFF
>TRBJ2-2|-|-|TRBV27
TGTGCCAGCAGTTTATTCAGGGCCACCGGGGAGCTGTTTTTT
CASSLFRATGELFF
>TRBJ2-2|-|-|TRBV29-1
TGCAGCGCCCGCCAGCGGTCTGACCCGACCGGGGAGCTGTTTTTT
CSARQRSDPTGELFF
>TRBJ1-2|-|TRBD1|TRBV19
TGTGCCAGTACCTTCCGGGACAGGGTCAACTATGGCTACACCTTC
CASTFRDRVNYGYTF
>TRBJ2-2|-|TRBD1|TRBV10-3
TGTGCCATCAGCTCCGGGACAGGGGGCGCTCCCGGGGAGCTGTTTTTT
CAISSGTGGAPGELFF
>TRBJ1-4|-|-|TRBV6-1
TGTGCCAGCAGGGCAGGGGACTATAATGAAAAACTGTTTTTT
CASRAGDYNEKLFF
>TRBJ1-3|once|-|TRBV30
TGTGCCTGGGGCCGACCGGCCATTGACTCCTACTCTGGAAACACCATATATTTT
CAWGRPAIDSYSGNTIYF
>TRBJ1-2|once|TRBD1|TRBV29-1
TGCAGCGTTGAAGGGCGAACCCTCGGACAGGGGGCGGCCGGCTACACCTTC
CSVEGRTLGQGAAGYTF
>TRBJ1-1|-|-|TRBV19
TGTGCCAGTAGTCCAACCGACGACATGAACACTGAAGCTTTCTTT
CASSPTDDMNTEAFF
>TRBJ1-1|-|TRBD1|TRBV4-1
TGCGCCAGCAGCCAAGGACAGGGGGCAAGCACTGAAGCTTTCTTT
CASSQGQGASTEAFF
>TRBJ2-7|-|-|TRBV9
TGTGCCAGCAGCACTCGCCCGGTGGGGCACGAGCAGTACTTC
CASSTRPVGHEQYF
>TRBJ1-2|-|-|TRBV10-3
TGTGCCATCAGTGAGCCTGGGACACTTAACGCCTATGGCTACACCTTC
CAISEPGTLNAYGYTF
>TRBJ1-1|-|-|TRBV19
TGTGCCAGTAATTCGGAACGGGGATGGACTGAAGCTTTCTTT
CASNSERGWTEAFF
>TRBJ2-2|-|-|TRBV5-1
TGCGCCAGCAGCCAACACATGAACACCGGGGAGCTGTTTTTT
CASSQHMNTGELFF
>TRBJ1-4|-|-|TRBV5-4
TGTGCCAGCAGCCGGGAAACGACTAATGAAAAACTGTTTTTT
CASSRETTNEKLFF
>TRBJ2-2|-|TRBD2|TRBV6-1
TGTGCCAGCAGTGTACTAGCGGGAGAAGCCGGGGAGCTGTTTTTT
CASSVLAGEAGELFF
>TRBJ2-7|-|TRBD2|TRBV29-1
TGCAGCGTTGGACTAGCGGGAGGGCCGAGTTACGAGCAGTACTTC
CSVGLAGGPSYEQYF
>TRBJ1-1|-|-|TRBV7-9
TGTGCCAGCAGCTTAGATCTCAGGGGCTGGACTGAAGCTTTCTTT
CASSLDLRGWTEAFF
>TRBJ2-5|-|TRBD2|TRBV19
TGTGCCAGTAGCCTTAGCGGGGGGGAACAAGAGACCCAGTACTTC
CASSLSGGEQETQYF
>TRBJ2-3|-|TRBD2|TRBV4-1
TGCGCCAGCAGCCAAGAACCGGGACTAGCGGGAGCAGATACGCAGTATTTT
CASSQEPGLAGADTQYF